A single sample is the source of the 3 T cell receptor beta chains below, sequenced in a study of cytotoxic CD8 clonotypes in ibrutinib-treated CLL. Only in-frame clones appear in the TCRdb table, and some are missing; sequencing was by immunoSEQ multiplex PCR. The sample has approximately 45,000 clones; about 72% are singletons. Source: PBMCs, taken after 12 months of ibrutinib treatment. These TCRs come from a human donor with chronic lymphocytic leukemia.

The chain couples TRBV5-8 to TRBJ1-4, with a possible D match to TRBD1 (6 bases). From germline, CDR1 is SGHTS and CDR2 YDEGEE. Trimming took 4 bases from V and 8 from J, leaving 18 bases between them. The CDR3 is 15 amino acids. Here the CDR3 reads CASSRRTVRGEKLFF. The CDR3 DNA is TGTGCCAGCAGCCGACGGACAGTTAGGGGCGAAAAACTGTTTTTT.

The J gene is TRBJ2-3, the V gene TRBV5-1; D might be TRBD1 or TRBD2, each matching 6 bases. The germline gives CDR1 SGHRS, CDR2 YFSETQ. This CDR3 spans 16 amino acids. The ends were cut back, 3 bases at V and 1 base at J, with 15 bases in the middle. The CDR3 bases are TGCGCCAGCAGCTCCCCCCTGGGGGGCCGCACAGATACGCAGTATTTT. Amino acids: CASSSPLGGRTDTQYF.

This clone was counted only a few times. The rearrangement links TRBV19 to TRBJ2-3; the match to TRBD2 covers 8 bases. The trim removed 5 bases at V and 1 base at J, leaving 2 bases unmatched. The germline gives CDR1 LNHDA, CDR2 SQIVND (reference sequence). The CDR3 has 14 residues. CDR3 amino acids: CASSSTSGTDTQYF. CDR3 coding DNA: TGTGCCAGTAGTTCGACTAGCGGCACAGATACGCAGTATTTT.